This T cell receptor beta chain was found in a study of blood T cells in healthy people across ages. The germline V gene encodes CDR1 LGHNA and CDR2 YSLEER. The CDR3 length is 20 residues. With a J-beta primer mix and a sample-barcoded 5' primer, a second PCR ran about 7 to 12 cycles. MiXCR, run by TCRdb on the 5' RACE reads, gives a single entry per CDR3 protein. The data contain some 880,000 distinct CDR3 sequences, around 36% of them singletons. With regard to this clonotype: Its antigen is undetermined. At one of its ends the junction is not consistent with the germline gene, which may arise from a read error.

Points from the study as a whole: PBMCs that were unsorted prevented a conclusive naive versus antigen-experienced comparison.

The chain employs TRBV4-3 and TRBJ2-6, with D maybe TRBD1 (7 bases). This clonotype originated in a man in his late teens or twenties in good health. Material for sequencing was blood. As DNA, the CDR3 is TGCACCAGCAGCCAAGATATGAGGAGGGGGCTAGGGTCTGGGGCCAACGTCCTGACTTTC. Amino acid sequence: CTSSQDMRRGLGSGANVLTF.